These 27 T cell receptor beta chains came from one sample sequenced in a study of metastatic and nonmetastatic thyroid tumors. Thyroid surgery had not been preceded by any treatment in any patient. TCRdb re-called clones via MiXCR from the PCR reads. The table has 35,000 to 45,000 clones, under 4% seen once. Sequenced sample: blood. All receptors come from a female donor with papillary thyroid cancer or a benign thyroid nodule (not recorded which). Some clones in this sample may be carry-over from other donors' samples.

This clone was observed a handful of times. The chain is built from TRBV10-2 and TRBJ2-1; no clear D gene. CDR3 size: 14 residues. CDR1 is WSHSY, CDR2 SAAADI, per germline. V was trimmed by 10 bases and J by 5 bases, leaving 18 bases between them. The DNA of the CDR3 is TGCGCCATCACTGACACACTCCTCGACAATGAGCAGTTCTTC. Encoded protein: CAITDTLLDNEQFF.

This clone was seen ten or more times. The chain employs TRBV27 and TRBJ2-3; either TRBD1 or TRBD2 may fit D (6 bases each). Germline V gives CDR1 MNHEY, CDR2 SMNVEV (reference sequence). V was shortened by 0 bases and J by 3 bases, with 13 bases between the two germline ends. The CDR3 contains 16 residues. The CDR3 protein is CASSLSIRGRTDTQYF. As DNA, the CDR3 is TGTGCCAGCAGTTTATCAATCCGGGGGCGTACAGATACGCAGTATTTT.

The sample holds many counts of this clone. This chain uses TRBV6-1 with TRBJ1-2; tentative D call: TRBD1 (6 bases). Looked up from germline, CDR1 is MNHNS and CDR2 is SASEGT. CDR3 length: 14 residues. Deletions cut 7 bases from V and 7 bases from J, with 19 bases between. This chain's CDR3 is CASNYDSPGVGYTF. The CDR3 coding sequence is TGTGCCAGCAATTACGACAGCCCAGGGGTTGGCTACACCTTC.

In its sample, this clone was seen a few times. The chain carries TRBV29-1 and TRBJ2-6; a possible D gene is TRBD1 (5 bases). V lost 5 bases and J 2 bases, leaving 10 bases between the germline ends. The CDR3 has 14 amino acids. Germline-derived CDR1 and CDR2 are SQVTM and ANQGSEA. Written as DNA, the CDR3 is TGCAGCGTTTCCATCAGGGCTGGGGCCAACGTCCTGACTTTC. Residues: CSVSIRAGANVLTF.

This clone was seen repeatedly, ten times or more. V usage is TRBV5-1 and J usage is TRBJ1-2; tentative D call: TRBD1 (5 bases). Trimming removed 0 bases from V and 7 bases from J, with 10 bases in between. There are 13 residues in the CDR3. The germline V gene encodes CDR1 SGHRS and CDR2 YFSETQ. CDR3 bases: TGCGCCAGCAGCTTGGAGCAGGGAACTGGCTACACCTTC. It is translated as CASSLEQGTGYTF.

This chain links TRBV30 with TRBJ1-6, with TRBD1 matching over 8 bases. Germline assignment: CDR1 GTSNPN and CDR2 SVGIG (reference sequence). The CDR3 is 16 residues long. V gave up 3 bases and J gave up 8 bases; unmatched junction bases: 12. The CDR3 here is CAWRPADRGGDSPLHF. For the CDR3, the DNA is TGTGCCTGGAGGCCAGCAGACAGGGGAGGGGATTCACCCCTCCACTTT.

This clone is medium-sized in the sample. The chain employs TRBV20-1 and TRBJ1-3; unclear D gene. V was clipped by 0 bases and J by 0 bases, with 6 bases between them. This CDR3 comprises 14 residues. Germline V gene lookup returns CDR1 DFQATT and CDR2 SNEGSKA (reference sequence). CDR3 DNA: TGCAGTGCTAGAGATCATTACTCTGGAAACACCATATATTTT. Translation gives CSARDHYSGNTIYF.

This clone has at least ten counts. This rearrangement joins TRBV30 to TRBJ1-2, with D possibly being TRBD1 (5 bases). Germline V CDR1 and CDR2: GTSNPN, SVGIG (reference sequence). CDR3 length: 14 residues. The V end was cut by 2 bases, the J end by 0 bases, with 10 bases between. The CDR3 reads CAWSSDRTNYGYTF. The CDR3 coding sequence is TGTGCCTGGAGTTCCGACAGAACTAACTATGGCTACACCTTC.

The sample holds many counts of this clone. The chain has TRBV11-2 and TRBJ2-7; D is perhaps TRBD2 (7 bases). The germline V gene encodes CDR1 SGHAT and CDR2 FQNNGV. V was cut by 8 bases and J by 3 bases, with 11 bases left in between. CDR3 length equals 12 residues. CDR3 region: CASGGAGYEQYF. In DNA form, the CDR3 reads TGTGCCAGCGGGGGGGCCGGCTACGAGCAGTACTTC.

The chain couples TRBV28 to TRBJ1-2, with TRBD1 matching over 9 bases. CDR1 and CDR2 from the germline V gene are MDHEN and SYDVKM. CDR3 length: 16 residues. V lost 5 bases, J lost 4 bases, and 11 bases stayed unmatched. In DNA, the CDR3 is TGTGCCAGCAGTCGCCTGACAGGGGGACCGCTCTATGGCTACACCTTC. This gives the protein CASSRLTGGPLYGYTF.

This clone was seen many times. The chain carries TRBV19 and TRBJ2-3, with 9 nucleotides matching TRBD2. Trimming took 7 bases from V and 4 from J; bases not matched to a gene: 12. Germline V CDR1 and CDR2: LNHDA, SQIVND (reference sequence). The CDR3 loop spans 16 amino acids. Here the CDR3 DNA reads TGTGCCAGTAAAAGCAGAGCGGGAGGCGGCGCAGATACGCAGTATTTT. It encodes CASKSRAGGGADTQYF.

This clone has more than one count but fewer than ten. The DNA of the CDR3 is TGTGCCAGCAGTGAAGCTGACGGGGCCACGGAGACCCAGTACTTC. This gives the protein CASSEADGATETQYF. V usage is TRBV6-1 and J usage is TRBJ2-5; D is possibly TRBD1 or TRBD2 (5 bases each). V was trimmed by 0 bases and J by 5 bases, leaving 13 bases between them. Germline-derived CDR1 and CDR2 are MNHNS and SASEGT. This CDR3 comprises 15 residues.

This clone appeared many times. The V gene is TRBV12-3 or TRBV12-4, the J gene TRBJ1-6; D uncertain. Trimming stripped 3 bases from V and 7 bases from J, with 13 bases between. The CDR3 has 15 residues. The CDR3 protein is CASSFRLATNSPLHF. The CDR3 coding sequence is TGTGCCAGCAGTTTCCGCCTGGCCACGAATTCACCCCTCCACTTT.

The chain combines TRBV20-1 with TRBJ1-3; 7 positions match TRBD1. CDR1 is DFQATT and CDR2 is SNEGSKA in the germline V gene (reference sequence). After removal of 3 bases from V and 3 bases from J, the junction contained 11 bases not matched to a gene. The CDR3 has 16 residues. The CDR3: CSARENEGARGNTIYF. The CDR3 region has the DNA TGCAGTGCTAGGGAGAATGAGGGGGCGCGTGGAAACACCATATATTTT.

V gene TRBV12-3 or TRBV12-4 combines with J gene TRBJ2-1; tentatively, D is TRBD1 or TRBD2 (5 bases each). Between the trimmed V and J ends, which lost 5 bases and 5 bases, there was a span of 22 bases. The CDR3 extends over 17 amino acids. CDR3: CASSPPSGTWGHNEQFF. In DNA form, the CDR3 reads TGTGCCAGCAGTCCACCCTCCGGTACATGGGGACACAATGAGCAGTTCTTC.

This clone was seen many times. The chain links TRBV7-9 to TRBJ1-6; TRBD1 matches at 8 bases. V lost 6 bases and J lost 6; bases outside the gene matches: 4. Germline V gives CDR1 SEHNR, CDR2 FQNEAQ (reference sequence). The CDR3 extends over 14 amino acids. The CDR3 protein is CASRQGVGNSPLHF. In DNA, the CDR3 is TGTGCCAGCAGACAGGGGGTCGGTAATTCACCCCTCCACTTT.

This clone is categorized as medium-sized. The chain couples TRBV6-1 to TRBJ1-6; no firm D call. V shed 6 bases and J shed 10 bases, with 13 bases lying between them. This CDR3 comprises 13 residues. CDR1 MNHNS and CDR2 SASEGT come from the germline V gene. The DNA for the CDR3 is TGTGCCAGCAGGGTAACGGATGGATCACCCCTCCACTTT. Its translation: CASRVTDGSPLHF.

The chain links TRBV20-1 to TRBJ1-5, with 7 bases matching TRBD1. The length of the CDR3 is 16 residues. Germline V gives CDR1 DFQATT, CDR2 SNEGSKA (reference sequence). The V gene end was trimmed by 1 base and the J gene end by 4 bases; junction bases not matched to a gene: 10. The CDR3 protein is CSARGSAGGWNQPQHF. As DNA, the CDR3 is TGCAGTGCTAGAGGTTCCGCAGGGGGTTGGAATCAGCCCCAGCATTTT.

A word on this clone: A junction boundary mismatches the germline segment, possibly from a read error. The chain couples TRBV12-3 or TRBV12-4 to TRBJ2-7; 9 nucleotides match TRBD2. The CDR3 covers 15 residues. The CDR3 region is CAISSGGRGIFEQYF. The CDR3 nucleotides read TGTGCCATCAGTTCAGGCGGGAGGGGTATTTTCGAGCAGTACTTC.

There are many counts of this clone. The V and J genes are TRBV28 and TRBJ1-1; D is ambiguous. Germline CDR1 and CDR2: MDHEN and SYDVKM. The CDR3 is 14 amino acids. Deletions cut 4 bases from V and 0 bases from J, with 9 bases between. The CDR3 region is CASSSPALNTEAFF. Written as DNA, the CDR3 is TGTGCCAGCAGTTCGCCTGCGTTGAACACTGAAGCTTTCTTT. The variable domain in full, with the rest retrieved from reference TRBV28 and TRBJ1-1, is DVKVTQSSRYLVKRTGEKVFLECVQDMDHENMFWYRQDPGLGLRLIYFSYDVKMKEKGDIPEGYSVSREKKERFSLILESASTNQTSMYLCASSSPALNTEAFFGQGTRLTVV.

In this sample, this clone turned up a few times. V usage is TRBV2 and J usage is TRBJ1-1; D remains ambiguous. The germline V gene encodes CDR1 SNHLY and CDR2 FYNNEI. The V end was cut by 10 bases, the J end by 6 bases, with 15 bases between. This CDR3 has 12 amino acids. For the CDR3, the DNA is TGTGCCACCCAGGAGCAGGCGGCTGAAGCTTTCTTT. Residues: CATQEQAAEAFF.

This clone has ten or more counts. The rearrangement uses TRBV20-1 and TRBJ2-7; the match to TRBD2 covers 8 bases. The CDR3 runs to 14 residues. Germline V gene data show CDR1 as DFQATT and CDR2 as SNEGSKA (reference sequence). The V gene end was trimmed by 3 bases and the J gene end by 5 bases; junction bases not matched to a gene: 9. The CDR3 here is CSASVAGWVNEQYF. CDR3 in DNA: TGCAGTGCTAGTGTAGCGGGATGGGTCAACGAGCAGTACTTC.

The CDR3 DNA is TGTGCCAGCAGCCGCCGACAGGGGGCCTGGGATGAGCAGTTCTTC. Translating gives CASSRRQGAWDEQFF. The genes are TRBV3-1 and TRBJ2-1; TRBD1 matches at 10 bases. Germline V gene sequence: CDR1 LGHDT, CDR2 YNNKEL (reference sequence). The CDR3 covers 15 residues. The junction had 8 bases not matched to a gene; V was cut back by 4 bases and J by 8 bases.

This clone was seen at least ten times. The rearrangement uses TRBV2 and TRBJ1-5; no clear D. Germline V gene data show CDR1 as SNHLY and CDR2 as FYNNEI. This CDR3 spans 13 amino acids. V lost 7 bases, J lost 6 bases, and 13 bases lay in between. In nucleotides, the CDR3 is TGTGCCAGCACCCGGGCGGGGATTCAGCCCCAGCATTTT. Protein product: CASTRAGIQPQHF.

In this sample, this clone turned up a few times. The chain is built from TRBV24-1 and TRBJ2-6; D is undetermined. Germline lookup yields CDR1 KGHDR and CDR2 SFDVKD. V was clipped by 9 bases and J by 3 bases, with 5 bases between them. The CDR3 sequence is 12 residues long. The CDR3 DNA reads TGTGCCACCTCTTTTGGGGCCAACGTCCTGACTTTC. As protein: CATSFGANVLTF.

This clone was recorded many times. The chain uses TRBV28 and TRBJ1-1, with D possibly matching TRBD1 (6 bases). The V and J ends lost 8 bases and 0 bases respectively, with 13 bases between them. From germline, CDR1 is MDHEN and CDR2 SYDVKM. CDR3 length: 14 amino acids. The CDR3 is CASSGGALNTEAFF. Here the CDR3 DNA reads TGTGCCAGCTCCGGGGGGGCGCTGAACACTGAAGCTTTCTTT.

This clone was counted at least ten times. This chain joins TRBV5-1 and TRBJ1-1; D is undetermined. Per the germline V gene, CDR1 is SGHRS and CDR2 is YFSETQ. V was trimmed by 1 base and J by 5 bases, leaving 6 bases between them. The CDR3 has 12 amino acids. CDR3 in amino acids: CASSLHGTEAFF. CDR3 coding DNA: TGCGCCAGCAGCTTGCACGGGACTGAAGCTTTCTTT.